The sequence of this TCR beta chain was determined in a study of blood T cell repertoires in COVID-19. For the study at large: Nucleic acid was either cDNA or gDNA, and it came from T cells, B-cell-depleted T cells, or PBMCs.

V lost 5 bases and J lost 4; bases outside the gene matches: 4. The CDR3 extends over 14 amino acids. CDR1 is MNHEY, CDR2 SVGAGI, per germline. Sequencing was performed with immunoSEQ multiplex PCR; in TCRdb, only in-frame clones are kept and a portion is missing. Here the sample spans some 270,000 clones, almost 85% being singletons. The chain joins TRBV6-5 to TRBJ2-2; TRBD1 matches 7 bases. The receptor comes from a woman aged 45 to 65 with acute COVID-19. Sequenced: PBMCs or T cells enriched from blood (not recorded which). In nucleotides, the CDR3 is TGTGCCAGCAGTACTACAGGGGCCACCGGGGAGCTGTTTTTT. This encodes CASSTTGATGELFF.